One T cell receptor (beta chain) is described in this entry. The data were taken from a study of T cells expressing NK-cell markers. TCRdb reprocessed the 5' RACE reads and stores each CDR3 protein as one record, lacking DNA. The sample totals some 600,000 distinct CDR3 sequences. The CDR3 covers 16 residues. Germline lookup yields CDR1 LGHNA and CDR2 YNFKEQ. This sequence originates from a man in his late teens or twenties in good health. The sequencing sample was made of blood T cells: a sorted CD56 or NKG2C T cell subset, CD4+ or CD8+ T cells, or bulk PBMC T cells (not recorded which). V usage is TRBV4-2 and J usage is TRBJ2-1; TCRdb's D call of TRBD2 is untestable without DNA. This CDR3 reads CASSQELAGGHNEQFF.